The present TCR beta chain was sequenced within a study of memory CD4+ T cells and cytomegalovirus serostatus. Study context: Donors were healthy Belgian adults, about ten CMV seropositive and approximately 23 seronegative. Study observations and caveats: Of under 200 reported CMV TCRbeta sequences, about 67 were found in memory CD4+ repertoires. The CMV-associated TCR signature appears largely within the CD4+ memory repertoire.

Profiled with immunoSEQ multiplex PCR; TCRdb holds only in-frame clones, not every one. The sample yields 45,000 to 60,000 clones, more than 70% seen once. On this clone itself: Antigen unknown.

The germline V gene encodes CDR1 SGHTA and CDR2 FQGNSA. The CDR3 runs to 13 residues. The V and J ends lost 4 bases and 3 bases respectively, with 10 bases between them. Single viable CD3+CD4+CD8-CD45RO+ cells were sorted as the memory CD4+ T cells. Donors' CMV status reflects serum IgG against pp150, pp28, p38, p52. Specimen: memory CD4+ T cells from blood. The receptor's source is an adult in good health and CMV-seropositive. The chain links TRBV7-2 to TRBJ2-7; D not resolved. Here the CDR3 DNA reads TGTGCCAGCAGCTCCTCGGCTTTCTACGAGCAGTACTTC. Protein sequence: CASSSSAFYEQYF.